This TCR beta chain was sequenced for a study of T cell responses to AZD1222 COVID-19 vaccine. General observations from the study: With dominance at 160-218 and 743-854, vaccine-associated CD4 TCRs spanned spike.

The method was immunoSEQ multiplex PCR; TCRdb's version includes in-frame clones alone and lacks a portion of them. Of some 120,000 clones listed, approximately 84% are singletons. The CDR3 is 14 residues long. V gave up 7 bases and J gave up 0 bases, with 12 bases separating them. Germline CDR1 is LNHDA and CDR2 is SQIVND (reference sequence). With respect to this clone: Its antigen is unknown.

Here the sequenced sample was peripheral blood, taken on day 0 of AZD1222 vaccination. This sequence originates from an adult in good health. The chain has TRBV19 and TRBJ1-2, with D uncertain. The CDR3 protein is CASTIAPANYGYTF. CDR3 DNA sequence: TGTGCCAGTACCATAGCCCCAGCTAACTATGGCTACACCTTC.